This TCR beta chain was identified in a study of blood T cell repertoires in COVID-19 (dated by TCRdb to about 2020). As for the study more broadly: Samples from collaborators originated in the United States, Italy and Spain and spanned both the acute and convalescent phases of COVID-19. The prospective study material was composed of cDNA or gDNA derived from T cells, B-cell-depleted T cells, or PBMCs. Deeply sampled blood TCRbeta repertoires from subjects exposed to, actively infected with, or recovered from COVID-19 were included in the dataset. A freely available public database, intended as a resource for researchers studying the immune response to SARS-CoV-2, is where the repertoires were released. The samples were drawn from two sources: the first 160 participants of the ongoing ImmuneRACE study, and 1,000 to 1,500 subjects contributed by 6 global collaborators. The sample metadata nearly always contained a de-identified subject ID, COVID-19 status, age in years and sex. Where available, HLA class I and class II types were obtained from metadata supplied by the sample provider rather than from assay-based typing.

Here is what the overall study found, with its caveats: The amount of clinical and demographic metadata varied by source and participant and was provided uncurated.

In Seattle, one collaborating source enrolled patients while the infection was active and tracked those patients longitudinally over the course of disease. Each collaborating institution followed its own protocols to collect whole blood in K2EDTA tubes. For TCRbeta analysis, collaborators shipped samples in one of three forms: frozen whole blood, isolated PBMCs, or DNA extracted from either of those sample types. TCRbeta CDR3 regions were amplified from genomic DNA by means of the immunoSEQ Assay, a bias-controlled multiplex PCR. For the original study's pipeline: Within the assay, amplification of reference gene primers was used to estimate how many nucleated cells each sample contained. To quantify the absolute abundance of each unique TCRbeta CDR3 rearrangement, sequence reads were collapsed and filtered. Productive Simpson clonality was computed per sample as the square root of Simpson's diversity index over productive rearrangements. TCRdb retrieved this table from immuneACCESS and kept in-frame rearrangements only. Not all clones are present; in checked studies, unresolved V genes account for under half, and no reason is known for the remainder. That table supplies the V and J calls and clone size; D and trimming were determined from the DNA. This sample comprises approximately 200,000 clones, approximately 80% of them detected only once. Around 7.8% of the sample is taken by the ten largest.

The CDR3 holds 11 amino acids from the cysteine to the phenylalanine. Only the CDR3 region is kept as DNA, spanning 33 bases read in frame from base 1. The V end loses 6 bases and the J end loses 4 bases, and a stretch of 6 bases separates them. The germline V gene encodes CDR1 SGHTA and CDR2 FQGTGA. As regards this clone: The clone's antigen remains unknown. No per-base quality is available; no much larger clone lies one base away.

Sequenced input: peripheral blood. The receptor was derived from a woman of 80 years or more with COVID-19, enrolled during active disease. This receptor chain uses TRBV7-3 and TRBJ2-5, with no reliable assignment of the D segment. The bases read TGTGCCAGCAGTTCCGGAGAGACCCAGTACTTC. Translated, this is CASSSGETQYF. Reference TRBV7-3 and TRBJ2-5 genes cover what lies past the CDR3, so the full variable domain is GAGVSQTPSNKVTEKGKYVELRCDPISGHTALYWYRQSLGQGPEFLIYFQGTGAADDSGLPNDRFFAVRPEGSVSTLKIQRTERGDSAVYLCASSSGETQYFGPGTRLLVL.